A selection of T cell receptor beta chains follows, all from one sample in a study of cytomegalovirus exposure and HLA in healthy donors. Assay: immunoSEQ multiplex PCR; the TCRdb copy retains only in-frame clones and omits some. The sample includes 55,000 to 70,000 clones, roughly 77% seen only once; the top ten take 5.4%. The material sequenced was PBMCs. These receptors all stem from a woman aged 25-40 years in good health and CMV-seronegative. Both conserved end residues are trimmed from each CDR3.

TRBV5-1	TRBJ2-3	ASSKVTSGRTDTQY
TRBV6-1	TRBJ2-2	ASSGIAGAGTGELF
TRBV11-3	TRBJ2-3	ASSERGSRTDTQY
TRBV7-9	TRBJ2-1	ASSSRDSERGF
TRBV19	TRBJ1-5	ASSGQAFNQPQH
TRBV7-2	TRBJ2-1	ASSLRPSGGYNEQF
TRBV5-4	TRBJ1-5	ASSRGSNQPQH
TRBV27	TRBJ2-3	ASSLPCTDTQY
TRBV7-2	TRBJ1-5	ASSRFPGGAGGNQPQH
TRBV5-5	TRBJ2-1	ASSGTSGRNEQF
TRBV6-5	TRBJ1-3	ASTPGISGNTIY
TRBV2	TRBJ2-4	ASADDRGAKNIQY
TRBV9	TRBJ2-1	ASSVALLSGEQF
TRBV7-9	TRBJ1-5	ASREEDRRNQPQH
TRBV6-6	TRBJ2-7	ASLEVAGGPCEQY
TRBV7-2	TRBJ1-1	ASSPGTGYTEAF